This TCR beta chain was found in a study of blood T cell repertoires in COVID-19. This table comes from immunoSEQ multiplex PCR, and its TCRdb copy is limited to in-frame clones, with some not included. There are more than 300,000 clones in the sample; about nine tenths occur only once, and 0.8% to 0.9% lies in the top ten. The CDR3 is 14 residues long. V was clipped by 5 bases and J by 3 bases; unmatched bases: 3. In germline, CDR1 is SEHNR, CDR2 FQNEAQ (reference sequence). The sample comprised PBMCs or T cells enriched from blood (not recorded which). The chain has TRBV7-9 and TRBJ1-5; 8 nucleotides match TRBD1. The clonotype was recovered from a woman aged 40-49 years who had been exposed to COVID-19. CDR3 protein: CASSPGQVNQPQHF. The CDR3, as DNA: TGTGCCAGCAGCCCGGGACAGGTCAATCAGCCCCAGCATTTT.